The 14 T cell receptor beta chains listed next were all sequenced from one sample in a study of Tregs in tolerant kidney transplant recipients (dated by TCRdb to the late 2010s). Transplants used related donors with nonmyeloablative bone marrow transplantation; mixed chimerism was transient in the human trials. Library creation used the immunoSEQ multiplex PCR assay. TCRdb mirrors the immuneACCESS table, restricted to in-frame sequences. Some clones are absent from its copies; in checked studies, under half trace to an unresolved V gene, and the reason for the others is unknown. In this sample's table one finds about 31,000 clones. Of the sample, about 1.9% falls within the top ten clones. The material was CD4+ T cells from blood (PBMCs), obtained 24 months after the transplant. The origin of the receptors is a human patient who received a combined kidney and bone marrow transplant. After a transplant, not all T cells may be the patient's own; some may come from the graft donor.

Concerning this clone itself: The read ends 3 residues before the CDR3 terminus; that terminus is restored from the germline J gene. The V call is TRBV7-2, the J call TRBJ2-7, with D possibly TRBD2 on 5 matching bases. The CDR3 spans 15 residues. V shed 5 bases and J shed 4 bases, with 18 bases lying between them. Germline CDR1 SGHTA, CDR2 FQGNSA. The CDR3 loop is CASSGVVGAVYEQYF. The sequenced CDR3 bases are TGTGCCAGCAGCGGAGTCGTGGGAGCGGTTTACGAG. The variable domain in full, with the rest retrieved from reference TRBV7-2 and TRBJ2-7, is GAGVSQSPSNKVTEKGKDVELRCDPISGHTALYWYRQSLGQGLEFLIYFQGNSAPDKSGLPSDRFSAERTGGSVSTLTIQRTQQEDSAVYLCASSGVVGAVYEQYFGPGTRLTVT.

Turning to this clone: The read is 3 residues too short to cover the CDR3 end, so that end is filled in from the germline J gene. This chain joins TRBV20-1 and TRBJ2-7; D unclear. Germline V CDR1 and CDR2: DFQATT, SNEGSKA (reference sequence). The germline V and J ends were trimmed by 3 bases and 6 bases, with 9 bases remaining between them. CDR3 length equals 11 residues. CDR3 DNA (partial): TGCAGTGCTAGCCCCCTTCCCGAG. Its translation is CSASPLPE. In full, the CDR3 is CSASPLPEQYF.

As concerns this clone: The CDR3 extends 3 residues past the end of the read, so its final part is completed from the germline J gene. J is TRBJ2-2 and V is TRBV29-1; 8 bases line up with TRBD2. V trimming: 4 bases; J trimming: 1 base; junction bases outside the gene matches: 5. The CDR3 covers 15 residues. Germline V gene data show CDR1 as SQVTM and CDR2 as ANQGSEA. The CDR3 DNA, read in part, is TGCAGCGTTGTATGGCTAGCGGGGAACACCGGGGAG. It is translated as CSVVWLAGNTGE. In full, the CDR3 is CSVVWLAGNTGELFF.

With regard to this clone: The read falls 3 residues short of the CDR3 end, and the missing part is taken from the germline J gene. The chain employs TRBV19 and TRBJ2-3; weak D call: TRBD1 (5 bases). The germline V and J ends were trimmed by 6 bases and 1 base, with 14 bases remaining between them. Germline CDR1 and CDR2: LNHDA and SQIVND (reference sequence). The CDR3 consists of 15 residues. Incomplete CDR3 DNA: TGTGCCAGTAGGACGGACACCTCTGGCACAGATACG. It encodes CASRTDTSGTDT. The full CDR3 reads CASRTDTSGTDTQYF. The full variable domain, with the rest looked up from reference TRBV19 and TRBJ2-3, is DGGITQSPKYLFRKEGQNVTLSCEQNLNHDAMYWYRQDPGQGLRLIYYSQIVNDFQKGDIAEGYSVSREKKESFPLTVTSAQKNPTAFYLCASRTDTSGTDTQYFGPGTRLTVL.

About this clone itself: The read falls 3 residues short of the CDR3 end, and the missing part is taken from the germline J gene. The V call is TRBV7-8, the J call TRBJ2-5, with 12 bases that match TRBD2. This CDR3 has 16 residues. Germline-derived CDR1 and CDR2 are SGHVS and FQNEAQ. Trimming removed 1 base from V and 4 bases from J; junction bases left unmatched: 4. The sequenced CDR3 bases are TGTGCCAGCAGCTTAGGGGCTAGCGGGAGGGGAGAGACC. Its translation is CASSLGASGRGET. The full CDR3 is CASSLGASGRGETQYF.

The sequenced part of the CDR3 DNA is TGTGCCAGCAGTAAGGGGGTAGGGGACACTGAA. It encodes CASSKGVGDTE. The CDR3 in full is CASSKGVGDTEAFF. The rearrangement links TRBV5-6 to TRBJ1-1; D is perhaps TRBD1 (6 bases). With the read ending 3 residues before the CDR3 end, the germline J gene is used to fill in that end. V lost 5 bases to trimming and J lost 3 bases, with 14 bases between them. The CDR3 contains 14 residues. Germline CDR1 reads SGHDT; CDR2 reads YYEEEE. Filled out from reference TRBV5-6 and TRBJ1-1, the complete variable domain reads DAGVTQSPTHLIKTRGQQVTLRCSPKSGHDTVSWYQQALGQGPQFIFQYYEEEERQRGNFPDRFSGHQFPNYSSELNVNALLLGDSALYLCASSKGVGDTEAFFGQGTRLTVV.

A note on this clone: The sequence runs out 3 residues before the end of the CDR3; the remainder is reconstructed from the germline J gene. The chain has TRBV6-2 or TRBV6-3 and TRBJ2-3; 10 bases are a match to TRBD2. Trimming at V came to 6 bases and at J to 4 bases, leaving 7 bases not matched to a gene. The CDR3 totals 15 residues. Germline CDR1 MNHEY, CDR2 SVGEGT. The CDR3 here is CASSPSGRASDTQYF. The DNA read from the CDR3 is TGTGCCAGCAGCCCGAGCGGGAGGGCATCAGATACG.

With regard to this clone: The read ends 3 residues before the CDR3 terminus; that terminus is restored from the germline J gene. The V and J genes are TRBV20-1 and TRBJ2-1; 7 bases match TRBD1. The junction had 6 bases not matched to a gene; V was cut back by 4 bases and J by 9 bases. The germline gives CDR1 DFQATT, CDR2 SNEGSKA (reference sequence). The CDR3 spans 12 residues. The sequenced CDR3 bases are TGCAGTGCTACAGGACAGGTACTTGAG. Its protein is CSATGQVLE. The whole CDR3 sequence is CSATGQVLEQFF.

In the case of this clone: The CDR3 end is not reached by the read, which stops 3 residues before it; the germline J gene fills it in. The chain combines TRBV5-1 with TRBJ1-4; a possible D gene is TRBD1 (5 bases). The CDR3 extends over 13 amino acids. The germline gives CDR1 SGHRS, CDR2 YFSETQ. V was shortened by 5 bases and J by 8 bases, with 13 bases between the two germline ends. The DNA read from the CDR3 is TGCGCCAGCAGGGCAGGGTCGGGAGAAAAA. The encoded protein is CASRAGSGEK. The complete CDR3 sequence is CASRAGSGEKLFF. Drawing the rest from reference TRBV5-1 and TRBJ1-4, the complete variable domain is KAGVTQTPRYLIKTRGQQVTLSCSPISGHRSVSWYQQTPGQGLQFLFEYFSETQRNKGNFPGRFSGRQFSNSRSEMNVSTLELGDSALYLCASRAGSGEKLFFGSGTQLSVL.

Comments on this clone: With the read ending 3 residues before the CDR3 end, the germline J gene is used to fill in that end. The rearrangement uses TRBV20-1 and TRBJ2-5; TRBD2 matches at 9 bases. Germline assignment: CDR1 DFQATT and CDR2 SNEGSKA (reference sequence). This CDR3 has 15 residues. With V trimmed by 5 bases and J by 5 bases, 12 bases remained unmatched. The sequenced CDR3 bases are TGCAGTGCTCAGAAGCTGCGGGAGGGGGGGGAGACC. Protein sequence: CSAQKLREGGET. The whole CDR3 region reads CSAQKLREGGETQYF.

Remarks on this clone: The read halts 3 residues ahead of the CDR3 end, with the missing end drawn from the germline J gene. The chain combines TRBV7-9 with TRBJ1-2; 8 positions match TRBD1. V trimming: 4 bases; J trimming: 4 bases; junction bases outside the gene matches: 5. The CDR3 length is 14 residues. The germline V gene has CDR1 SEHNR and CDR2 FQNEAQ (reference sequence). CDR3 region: CASSYSGGRYGYTF. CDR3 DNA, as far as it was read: TGTGCCAGCAGCTACTCAGGGGGCCGCTATGGC. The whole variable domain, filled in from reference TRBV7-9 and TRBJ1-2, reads DTGVSQNPRHKITKRGQNVTFRCDPISEHNRLYWYRQTLGQGPEFLTYFQNEAQLEKSRLLSDRFSAERPKGSFSTLEIQRTEQGDSAMYLCASSYSGGRYGYTFGSGTRLTVV.

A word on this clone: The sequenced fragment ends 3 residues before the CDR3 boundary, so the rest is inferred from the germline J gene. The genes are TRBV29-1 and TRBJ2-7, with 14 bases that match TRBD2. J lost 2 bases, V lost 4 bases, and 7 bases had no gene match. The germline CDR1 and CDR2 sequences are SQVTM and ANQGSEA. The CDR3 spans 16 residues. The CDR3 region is CSVVVGGLAGAYEQYF. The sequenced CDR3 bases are TGCAGCGTTGTGGTCGGGGGACTAGCGGGAGCCTACGAG.

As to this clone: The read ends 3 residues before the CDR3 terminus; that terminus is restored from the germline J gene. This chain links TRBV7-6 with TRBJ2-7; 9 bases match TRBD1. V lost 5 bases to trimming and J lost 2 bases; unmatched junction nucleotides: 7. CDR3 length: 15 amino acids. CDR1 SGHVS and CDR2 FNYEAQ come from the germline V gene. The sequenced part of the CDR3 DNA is TGTGCCAGCAGCACCGGGACAGGGTATCCCTACGAG. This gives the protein CASSTGTGYPYE. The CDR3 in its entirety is CASSTGTGYPYEQYF.

CDR3 bases read: TGTGCCAGTCTTCGAATAGGGGGCTCTGGAAACACC. Its translation: CASLRIGGSGNT. The CDR3 as a whole reads CASLRIGGSGNTIYF. The J gene is TRBJ1-3, the V gene TRBV19, with a tentative D call TRBD1 (6 bases). The read terminates 3 residues before the CDR3 end, so the remaining end is supplied by the germline J gene. The V gene lost 8 bases and the J gene lost 0 bases, with 14 bases spanning the gap. The CDR3 is made up of 15 amino acids. Germline V lookup: CDR1 LNHDA, CDR2 SQIVND (reference sequence). The full variable domain, in which reference TRBV19 and TRBJ1-3 provide the parts outside the CDR3, is DGGITQSPKYLFRKEGQNVTLSCEQNLNHDAMYWYRQDPGQGLRLIYYSQIVNDFQKGDIAEGYSVSREKKESFPLTVTSAQKNPTAFYLCASLRIGGSGNTIYFGEGSWLTVV.